These 5 T cell receptor beta chains were sequenced from one sample in a study of cytomegalovirus exposure and HLA in healthy donors. The PCR had 60 Vbeta and 13 Jbeta primers. Measured with immunoSEQ multiplex PCR; TCRdb has only the in-frame clones, and not every one. The sample shows over 85,000 clones, around 80% of them seen only once. The sequencing sample was made of PBMCs. The origin of the receptors is a woman aged 55-70 years in good health and CMV-seropositive.

The V call is TRBV7-3, the J call TRBJ2-1, with 14 bases lining up with TRBD2. The CDR3 covers 16 residues. V shed 4 bases, J shed 10 bases, and the junction held 9 bases outside the gene matches. Germline CDR1 reads SGHTA; CDR2 reads FQGTGA. CDR3 DNA sequence: TGTGCCAGCAGCTCTCCAGGGACTAGCGGGAGCAGAGAGCAGTTCTTC. It codes for CASSSPGTSGSREQFF.

In this sample, this clone turned up a few times. J is TRBJ2-7 and V is TRBV4-2, with TRBD2 identical over 10 bases. V lost 1 base to trimming and J lost 6 bases; unmatched junction nucleotides: 6. The CDR3 is made up of 15 amino acids. Germline V gene sequence: CDR1 LGHNA, CDR2 YNFKEQ. CDR3 sequence (DNA): TGTGCCAGCAGCCAAGGGCCTAGCGGGAGTGTCGAGCAGTACTTC. It codes for CASSQGPSGSVEQYF.

The sample holds a few counts of this clone. This sequence joins TRBV28 and TRBJ1-5; D is unclear. V was cut by 2 bases and J by 7 bases, with 6 bases left in between. The germline gives CDR1 MDHEN, CDR2 SYDVKM. This CDR3 comprises 12 residues. Written as DNA, the CDR3 is TGTGCCAGCAGTTTAAAATCGCAGCCCCAGCATTTT. Protein: CASSLKSQPQHF.

The CDR3 here is CASSNSITGELFF. CDR3 DNA: TGTGCCAGCAGTAACTCCATCACCGGGGAGCTGTTTTTT. The chain employs TRBV13 and TRBJ2-2, with D unresolved. The CDR3 is 13 amino acids. In germline, CDR1 is PRHDT, CDR2 FYEKMQ (reference sequence). The V end lost 6 bases, the J end lost 4 bases, and 9 bases lay between the germline ends.

The J gene is TRBJ1-1, the V gene TRBV7-8; D not resolved. CDR3 length: 13 residues. Trimming cost V 6 bases and J 5 bases, with 13 bases left between them. Germline lookup yields CDR1 SGHVS and CDR2 FQNEAQ. CDR3 DNA: TGTGCCAGCAGGACGGGTTTCAGTACTGAAGCTTTCTTT. As protein: CASRTGFSTEAFF.